This T cell receptor (beta chain) stems from a study of a mutant IDH1 vaccine in newly diagnosed glioma. Time point in this sample: week 47, end of study. The study gave 300 ug of mutant IDH1 20-mer peptide per vaccine dose, with topical imiquimod. The study gave patients eight vaccinations in weeks 1, 3, 5, 7, 11, 15, 19, 23. Trimming took 1 base from V and 3 from J; bases not matched to a gene: 5. Germline assignment: CDR1 SGHNT and CDR2 YENEEA. The CDR3 runs to 16 residues. A remark on this clone: The target antigen is unknown.

The data were produced by immunoSEQ multiplex PCR, yet TCRdb's version contains in-frame clones alone and is incomplete. Of approximately 60,000 clones listed, 83% are singletons. The chain employs TRBV11-3 and TRBJ2-5; 10 positions agree with TRBD2. This receptor was identified in a woman aged 50 to 60 with glioma. Sequenced here: PBMCs, sampled from a glioma patient whose treatment included an IDH1 peptide vaccine. CDR3 loop: CASSLGFLAGEETQYF. CDR3 DNA: TGTGCCAGCAGCTTAGGATTCCTAGCGGGGGAAGAGACCCAGTACTTC.